This section outlines one T cell receptor beta chain sequence together with its context. This clone has a handful of counts. Its antigen has not been determined. Per-nucleotide qualities are absent, and no much larger clonotype sits a single base away. The sample belongs to a study of T cell responses to AZD1222 COVID-19 vaccine (dated by TCRdb to the early 2020s). In the study overall: TCR sequencing was performed for over 230 trial participants, of whom about 200 were given two doses of AZD1222 and roughly 25 were given two doses of MenACWY control vaccine. Enrollment into the trials was organized by age into subgroups of 18-55, 56-69 and 70-plus years, and those subgroups contained approximately 160, 26 and 62 TCR-sequenced participants, respectively. What the work shows at the level of the full study, not this receptor alone: No day 14 peak-response samples were available, so repertoires were characterized only after the peak T cell response. Conclusions about previously exposed vaccinees are limited because only five to seven AZD1222 recipients were SARS-CoV-2 seropositive at baseline. Participants were mostly white British and included more females than males, and it was suggested by the authors that clonal diversity may have been underestimated. Reportedly, close to half of the unique spike-specific TCRs recognized epitopes lying outside the regions that are mutated in the B.1.351 and B.1.1.7 variants. After two AZD1222 doses, spike-specific TCR breadth and depth were significantly higher than at day 0 and than in MenACWY recipients. Vaccine-associated CD4 TCRs spanned the whole spike protein, with dominant responses in regions 160-218 and 743-854. The 56-69-year group was small, and its depth increase did not reach significance, likely because of low power.

The CDR3 regions of human TCRbeta chains were analyzed by immunosequencing. The original pipeline was this. Repertoire TCRs were matched against a reference library of SARS-CoV-2-specific TCRs generated with the MIRA antigen-specificity platform. Breadth was defined as the fraction of unique TCRs that were SARS-CoV-2-associated, and depth was defined as the fraction of total T cells that were SARS-CoV-2-associated. Each spike-specific TCR was assigned to its reactive spike region and to a CD4 or CD8 class using the MIRA data. Log10-transformed breadth and depth values were compared by one-way ANOVA with Sidak's multiple comparisons tests. Held by TCRdb, this immuneACCESS table contains in-frame sequences only and omits some clones. Under half of the omission traces to an unresolved V gene where checked; the cause of the rest is unknown. V and J calls and clone size are those listed in that table; D and trimming were worked out from the DNA. The sample data list about 120,000 clones, and roughly 91% of these were observed just once. 6% to 8% of the sample lies in the top ten.

The sample's time point label is to be understood as: about 28 days (+/-7) after the second vaccine dose. Because spike-specific TCR depth and breadth did not differ between the two schedules, AZD1222 recipients who got a second dose at roughly 4 weeks were pooled with those who got a second dose at roughly 12 weeks. Vaccinee samples were obtained from the UK trials COV001 and COV002, which included a single-blind randomized controlled phase 2/3 trial of AZD1222 (ChAdOx1 nCoV-19) in healthy adults. Trial participant PBMC samples were collected at day 0 and day 28 after the second dose for TCRbeta chain sequencing. The CDR3 covers 16 residues, taking in both the cysteine and the phenylalanine. Of all the DNA, just the CDR3 is kept, 48 bases in frame from base 1. The germline V gene encodes CDR1 MDHEN and CDR2 SYDVKM. The junction carries 19 bases between V and J, which are trimmed by 3 bases and 7 bases respectively.

The receptor was isolated from an adult who received the AZD1222 COVID-19 vaccine. The sequenced sample was peripheral blood, obtained 28 days after the second AZD1222 dose. The V and J segments used are TRBV28 and TRBJ1-5; TRBD1 is a possible D gene, resting on 5 matching bases. The CDR3 amino acid sequence is: CASSFRGAPAVQPQHF. The DNA is TGTGCCAGCAGTTTCCGTGGGGCCCCGGCGGTACAGCCCCAGCATTTT.